This note documents a single T cell receptor beta chain sequence. What it binds is unknown. The data derive from a study of beta chain features in type 1 diabetes. The germline V gene has CDR1 SNHLY and CDR2 FYNNEI. Deletions cut 7 bases from V and 4 bases from J, with 13 bases between. This CDR3 region has 13 residues. Notes on the study in general: Naive, central memory and Treg TCRB repertoires seemed to resemble each other more closely in patients than they did in healthy donors.

TCRB transcripts that were expressed got sequenced, as all of the isolated RNA had been reverse transcribed. Profiled with immunoSEQ multiplex PCR; TCRdb holds only in-frame clones, not every one. The sample yields about 620,000 clones, less than 20% seen once. This sequence originates from a man aged 18 to 30 in good health. V gene TRBV2 combines with J gene TRBJ1-1; D is unclear. The sequencing sample was made of naive CD4+ T cells from blood. The CDR3 spells CASTGEMGTEAFF. The CDR3 nucleotides read TGTGCCAGCACTGGGGAGATGGGCACTGAAGCTTTCTTT.